Described below is a single TCR beta chain sequence and its context. Its antigen is unknown. This specimen comes from a study of T cell responses to AZD1222 COVID-19 vaccine. Findings of the study overall: Increased Spike-specific TCR breadth and depth were observed after two AZD1222 doses. Spike as a whole was targeted by vaccine-associated CD4 TCRs, dominant at 160-218 and 743-854. Repertoire sampling was restricted to post-peak T cell response timepoints. Donors in the cohort were predominantly white British and more often female, and clonal diversity was possibly underestimated.

Here immunoSEQ multiplex PCR was the method, and the copy in TCRdb shows in-frame clones only, minus some. The sample holds some 120,000 clones, roughly nine tenths seen once. The CDR3 extends over 15 amino acids. The V end was cut by 3 bases, the J end by 0 bases, with 9 bases between. CDR1 and CDR2 (germline): ENHRY, SYGVKD. This specimen was peripheral blood, taken on day 0 of AZD1222 vaccination. The clonotype was recovered from an adult in good health. The chain combines TRBV10-3 with TRBJ1-3; D is uncertain. The CDR3 spells CAISDIGPSGNTIYF. The CDR3, as DNA: TGTGCCATCAGTGATATCGGCCCCTCTGGAAACACCATATATTTT.